These 23 T cell receptor beta chains were sequenced from one sample in a study of beta chain features in type 1 diabetes. Study findings and constraints: Across all four CD4+ subsets, people with type 1 diabetes showed modestly shorter TCRB CDR3s.

Their antigens remain unidentified. As every portion of the isolated RNA was reverse transcribed, the sequencing read expressed TCRB transcripts. Assay used: immunoSEQ multiplex PCR; TCRdb lists only in-frame clones, some missing. Of 300,000 or so clones in the sample, approximately 9.9% are singletons; the top ten hold 1%. The sequencing input was central memory CD4+ T cells from blood. The receptors derive from a man aged 30 to 45 with type 1 diabetes.

This sequence joins TRBV20-1 and TRBJ2-1, with a possible D match to TRBD2 (5 bases). This CDR3 has 11 amino acids. Germline V gene sequence: CDR1 DFQATT, CDR2 SNEGSKA (reference sequence). V lost 5 bases and J 7 bases, leaving 9 bases between the germline ends. The CDR3 is CSAQLGNEQFF. The CDR3 DNA is TGCAGTGCTCAACTAGGAAATGAGCAGTTCTTC.

This clone has a handful of counts. The chain has TRBV7-8 and TRBJ1-5; a weak D match, TRBD1 (5 bases). Per germline, CDR1 SGHVS and CDR2 FQNEAQ. This CDR3 is 16 amino acids long. V was shortened by 4 bases and J by 1 base, with 14 bases between the two germline ends. The CDR3 coding sequence is TGTGCCAGCAGCTCCCGCGGGGGTGGGAGCAATCAGCCCCAGCATTTT. Protein sequence: CASSSRGGGSNQPQHF.

This chain links TRBV7-2 with TRBJ2-2; tentative D call: TRBD1 (5 bases). The CDR3 has 16 amino acids. Germline-derived CDR1 and CDR2 are SGHTA and FQGNSA. V was shortened by 3 bases and J by 3 bases, with 14 bases between the two germline ends. In DNA, the CDR3 is TGTGCCAGCAGCTTGAATCAGGGTCACGACACCGGGGAGCTGTTTTTT. Protein product: CASSLNQGHDTGELFF.

This chain joins TRBV6-5 and TRBJ2-7, with D perhaps matching TRBD1 (6 bases). The CDR3 contains 15 residues. Looked up from germline, CDR1 is MNHEY and CDR2 is SVGAGI. Trimming left V 0 bases short and J 2 bases short, with 11 bases between. This chain's CDR3 is CASSYSDEGAYEQYF. DNA for the CDR3: TGTGCCAGCAGTTACTCTGACGAGGGGGCCTACGAGCAGTACTTC.

This clone was observed a few times. V and J are TRBV27 and TRBJ2-3; TRBD2 aligns across 11 bases. The germline V gene encodes CDR1 MNHEY and CDR2 SMNVEV (reference sequence). V lost 4 bases and J lost 2; bases outside the gene matches: 5. There are 16 residues in the CDR3. This chain's CDR3 is CASSYRLAGFTDTQYF. The CDR3 bases are TGTGCCAGCAGTTACCGACTAGCGGGGTTCACAGATACGCAGTATTTT.

This clone appeared a few times. This CDR3 is also generated by other DNA sequences in the sample. The chain links TRBV4-3 to TRBJ2-5; D might be TRBD2 (6 bases). The V gene's germline CDR1 is LGHNA and CDR2 YSLEER. With 1 base removed from V and 4 bases from J, the gap between germline ends came to 10 bases. The CDR3 contains 14 residues. The CDR3 here is CASSQGQGGETQYF. CDR3 coding DNA: TGCGCCAGCAGCCAAGGGCAGGGAGGAGAGACCCAGTACTTC.

This clone was detected many times. The CDR3 spells CASSLGGETNEQFF. Here the CDR3 DNA reads TGTGCCAGCAGCTTAGGAGGGGAGACCAATGAGCAGTTCTTC. V usage is TRBV7-9 and J usage is TRBJ2-1, with D perhaps TRBD1 or TRBD2 (5 bases each). Germline V CDR1 and CDR2: SEHNR, FQNEAQ (reference sequence). Trimming shortened V by 1 base and J by 6 bases, and 10 bases separated the two germline ends. This CDR3 has 14 amino acids.

Turning to this clone: Within the sample, other DNA sequences also encode this same CDR3. This rearrangement joins TRBV5-1 to TRBJ2-5; unclear D gene. The CDR3 is 11 residues long. Germline CDR1 is SGHRS and CDR2 is YFSETQ. V gave up 4 bases and J gave up 2 bases, with 3 bases separating them. This CDR3 reads CASSQQETQYF. CDR3 DNA sequence: TGCGCCAGCAGCCAGCAAGAGACCCAGTACTTC.

This clone was recorded a few times. The chain employs TRBV5-4 and TRBJ2-3; D is unclear. V lost 0 bases and J 6 bases, leaving 8 bases between the germline ends. The CDR3 has 13 residues. Germline V lookup: CDR1 SGHNT, CDR2 YYREEE (reference sequence). The CDR3 DNA sequence: TGTGCCAGCAGCTTGGCAGAGCCCGATACGCAGTATTTT. This translates into CASSLAEPDTQYF.

This chain links TRBV7-2 with TRBJ2-6; D uncertain. With 0 bases removed from V and 0 bases from J, the gap between germline ends came to 6 bases. The CDR3 extends over 16 amino acids. Germline CDR1 reads SGHTA; CDR2 reads FQGNSA. CDR3 amino acids: CASSLARSSGANVLTF. DNA for the CDR3: TGTGCCAGCAGCTTAGCGCGGTCCTCTGGGGCCAACGTCCTGACTTTC.

The chain joins TRBV20-1 to TRBJ2-1; D is unresolved. V lost 8 bases to trimming and J lost 0 bases, with 5 bases between them. Looked up from germline, CDR1 is DFQATT and CDR2 is SNEGSKA (reference sequence). The CDR3 runs 11 residues. CDR3 loop: CSLNSYNEQFF. CDR3 DNA sequence: TGCAGTCTGAACTCCTACAATGAGCAGTTCTTC.

This clone was seen a few times. The rearrangement uses TRBV9 and TRBJ1-6; no reliable D call. The V end was cut by 0 bases, the J end by 4 bases, with 8 bases between. CDR1 and CDR2 (germline): SGDLS, YYNGEE. The CDR3 is 15 amino acids. CDR3 DNA sequence: TGTGCCAGCAGCGTAGGAGGGAGGTATAATTCACCCCTCCACTTT. It encodes CASSVGGRYNSPLHF.

This clone appeared a few times. The J gene is TRBJ1-4, the V gene TRBV4-3, with D unresolved. V lost 1 base and J lost 8, with 11 bases in between. Germline CDR1 is LGHNA and CDR2 is YSLEER. The CDR3 totals 14 residues. Here the CDR3 DNA reads TGCGCCAGCAGCCAAGGATCCTTGGGGGAAAAACTGTTTTTT. This translates into CASSQGSLGEKLFF.

This chain connects TRBV6-1 to TRBJ2-7, with TRBD1 matching over 7 bases. CDR3 length: 12 residues. Germline CDR1 is MNHNS and CDR2 is SASEGT. V was clipped by 6 bases and J by 2 bases; unmatched bases: 1. DNA for the CDR3: TGTGCCAGCAGCCAGGGGGCCTACGAGCAGTACTTC. Protein sequence: CASSQGAYEQYF.

About this clone itself: At the DNA level, this CDR3 is encoded by other sequences in the same sample as well. CDR3 amino acids: CASSPGQETQYF. Here the CDR3 DNA reads TGTGCCAGCAGTCCGGGGCAAGAGACCCAGTACTTC. This chain connects TRBV7-2 to TRBJ2-5, with D perhaps TRBD2 (5 bases). There are 12 residues in the CDR3. Trimming pared 6 bases from V and 2 bases from J, leaving 7 bases between. The germline V gene encodes CDR1 SGHTA and CDR2 FQGNSA.

The rearrangement links TRBV7-9 to TRBJ2-1, with 7 bases identical to TRBD2. The CDR3 sequence is 14 residues long. V lost 5 bases to trimming and J lost 6 bases; unmatched junction nucleotides: 7. Germline CDR1 is SEHNR and CDR2 is FQNEAQ (reference sequence). This chain's CDR3 is CASSLILAANEQFF. CDR3 bases: TGTGCCAGCAGCCTAATTCTAGCGGCCAATGAGCAGTTCTTC.

V gene TRBV10-2 combines with J gene TRBJ2-2, with D maybe TRBD1 (5 bases). Germline CDR1 WSHSY, CDR2 SAAADI. The CDR3 has 14 amino acids. Trimming took off 6 bases at V and 1 base at J, with 9 bases between the two ends. CDR3 region: CASRDRMNTGELFF. The CDR3 DNA reads as TGCGCCAGCAGAGACAGAATGAACACCGGGGAGCTGTTTTTT.

This clone showed up just a few times. This sequence joins TRBV4-1 and TRBJ2-4; D tentatively reads TRBD1 or TRBD2 (7 bases each). Germline-derived CDR1 and CDR2 are MGHRA and YSYEKL. CDR3 length: 19 residues. V shed 0 bases and J shed 1 base, with 19 bases lying between them. In DNA, the CDR3 is TGCGCCAGCAGCCAAGATCACAGGGAGGGGGCTGCGGCCAAAAACATTCAGTACTTC. Residues: CASSQDHREGAAAKNIQYF.

On this clone: This CDR3 is also generated by other DNA sequences in the sample. This chain links TRBV7-2 with TRBJ2-7; D unclear. Trimming left V 5 bases short and J 4 bases short, with 9 bases between. CDR1 is SGHTA, CDR2 FQGNSA, per germline. The CDR3 is 12 residues long. CDR3 region: CASSRDGYEQYF. In nucleotides, the CDR3 is TGTGCCAGCAGCCGAGACGGTTACGAGCAGTACTTC.

This clone was recorded a few times. This sequence joins TRBV27 and TRBJ1-1, with TRBD1 identical over 7 bases. After removal of 7 bases from V and 6 bases from J, the junction contained 8 bases not matched to a gene. CDR3 length equals 13 residues. The germline CDR1 and CDR2 sequences are MNHEY and SMNVEV (reference sequence). CDR3 in DNA: TGTGCCAGCATTAGAACAGGGGTGCCTGAAGCTTTCTTT. This translates into CASIRTGVPEAFF.

This clone was detected only a few times. The chain recombines TRBV5-6 with TRBJ1-1; D gene uncertain. Germline lookup yields CDR1 SGHDT and CDR2 YYEEEE. V lost 0 bases and J 4 bases, leaving 7 bases between the germline ends. The CDR3 is 13 residues long. CDR3 loop: CASSLVGSTEAFF. CDR3 coding DNA: TGTGCCAGCAGCTTGGTTGGCAGCACTGAAGCTTTCTTT.

This chain links TRBV28 with TRBJ1-1; a weak D match, TRBD1 (5 bases). Germline V gene lookup returns CDR1 MDHEN and CDR2 SYDVKM. Trimming stripped 2 bases from V and 8 bases from J, with 12 bases between. The CDR3 extends over 13 amino acids. The CDR3 sequence: CASSLPGTLEAFF. CDR3 bases: TGTGCCAGCAGTTTACCAGGGACGTTGGAAGCTTTCTTT.

The rearrangement links TRBV2 to TRBJ1-2; the D is unclear. The V gene lost 3 bases and the J gene lost 4 bases, with 12 bases spanning the gap. Germline CDR1 and CDR2: SNHLY and FYNNEI. CDR3 length: 14 amino acids. The CDR3 bases are TGTGCCAGCAGTGACCTCCTACGGGGCTATGGCTACACCTTC. Encoded protein: CASSDLLRGYGYTF.